This passage covers 26 T cell receptor beta chains from one sample sequenced in a study of shared clonotypes between healthy human individuals. Profiling relied on immunoSEQ multiplex PCR, and the TCRdb table lists in-frame clones only, not all of them. The data hold over 95,000 clones, with roughly two thirds observed a single time. The specimen sequenced was memory CD8+ T cells sorted from blood. As to subset: CD45RO+ cells pooled with CCR7-negative TemRA cells. These receptors came from a woman in her 30s in good health.

The CDR3 spells CASRPTSPGRLFIPNTGELFF. The CDR3 DNA reads TGTGCCAGCAGGCCCACTAGCCCCGGACGTCTTTTCATCCCGAACACCGGGGAGCTGTTTTTT. J is TRBJ2-2 and V is TRBV28; tentative D call: TRBD2 (6 bases). The CDR3 runs 21 residues. V shed 6 bases and J shed 0 bases, with 29 bases lying between them. Germline values: CDR1 MDHEN, CDR2 SYDVKM. Combining the CDR3 with reference TRBV28 and TRBJ2-2 gives the whole variable domain DVKVTQSSRYLVKRTGEKVFLECVQDMDHENMFWYRQDPGLGLRLIYFSYDVKMKEKGDIPEGYSVSREKKERFSLILESASTNQTSMYLCASRPTSPGRLFIPNTGELFFGEGSRLTVL.

The rearrangement links TRBV5-1 to TRBJ2-7, with unresolved D. The germline CDR1 and CDR2 sequences are SGHRS and YFSETQ. The CDR3 is 15 residues long. V was pared by 2 bases and J by 0 bases, with 12 bases between. The CDR3 sequence is CASSLTPADSYEQYF. The DNA of the CDR3 is TGCGCCAGCAGCTTAACGCCAGCCGACTCCTACGAGCAGTACTTC.

The J gene is TRBJ2-3, the V gene TRBV4-2, with a tentative D call TRBD2 (5 bases). Germline-derived CDR1 and CDR2 are LGHNA and YNFKEQ. The CDR3 is 16 residues long. V was cut by 0 bases and J by 3 bases, with 13 bases left in between. The CDR3 nucleotides read TGTGCCAGCAGCCAAGATCGAGGAGGTTCGACAGATACGCAGTATTTT. Translating gives CASSQDRGGSTDTQYF.

The chain employs TRBV28 and TRBJ2-1; D not resolved. The CDR3 is made up of 12 amino acids. Germline V gene data show CDR1 as MDHEN and CDR2 as SYDVKM. V lost 3 bases, J lost 12 bases, and 12 bases lay in between. The CDR3 coding sequence is TGTGCCAGCAGTTTCCTTGGAAGGCCGCAGTTCTTC. Protein sequence: CASSFLGRPQFF.

The chain links TRBV7-8 to TRBJ2-7; D is unclear. This CDR3 spans 15 amino acids. Trimming removed 1 base at V and 3 bases at J, with 13 bases between. CDR1 and CDR2 (germline): SGHVS, FQNEAQ. This chain's CDR3 is CASSLGAGSGYEQYF. The CDR3 bases are TGTGCCAGCAGCTTAGGGGCAGGTAGTGGCTACGAGCAGTACTTC.

This clone has only one observation. The chain links TRBV27 to TRBJ2-3; a weak D match, TRBD1 (5 bases). This CDR3 comprises 14 residues. V dropped 6 bases and J dropped 2 bases, with 12 bases sitting between them. In germline, CDR1 is MNHEY, CDR2 SMNVEV (reference sequence). CDR3 bases: TGTGCCAGCAGCCCTACAGGATACACAGATACGCAGTATTTT. This translates into CASSPTGYTDTQYF.

This chain uses TRBV7-9 with TRBJ1-5, with TRBD1 as a possible D gene (5 bases). V lost 5 bases and J 7 bases, leaving 12 bases between the germline ends. This CDR3 spans 13 amino acids. Germline lookup yields CDR1 SEHNR and CDR2 FQNEAQ (reference sequence). This CDR3 reads CASSTTRGQPQHF. Written as DNA, the CDR3 is TGTGCCAGCAGCACCACGAGGGGACAGCCCCAGCATTTT. Combining the CDR3 with reference TRBV7-9 and TRBJ1-5 gives the whole variable domain DTGVSQNPRHKITKRGQNVTFRCDPISEHNRLYWYRQTLGQGPEFLTYFQNEAQLEKSRLLSDRFSAERPKGSFSTLEIQRTEQGDSAMYLCASSTTRGQPQHFGDGTRLSIL.

V is TRBV6-1 and J is TRBJ1-1; maybe TRBD1 (6 bases). This CDR3 has 15 amino acids. Germline V gives CDR1 MNHNS, CDR2 SASEGT. Between the trimmed V and J ends, which lost 2 bases and 6 bases, there was a span of 16 bases. The CDR3: CASSEMGHLTAEAFF. In DNA form, the CDR3 reads TGTGCCAGCAGTGAAATGGGACACCTTACCGCTGAAGCTTTCTTT.

J is TRBJ2-7 and V is TRBV4-2, with D unresolved. The V end lost 0 bases, the J end lost 2 bases, and 11 bases lay between the germline ends. Germline-derived CDR1 and CDR2 are LGHNA and YNFKEQ. The length of the CDR3 is 15 residues. CDR3 region: CASSQEGAEAYEQYF. In DNA form, the CDR3 reads TGTGCCAGCAGCCAAGAGGGCGCGGAAGCCTACGAGCAGTACTTC.

The chain joins TRBV19 to TRBJ1-1; D may be TRBD1 (5 bases). The germline V gene has CDR1 LNHDA and CDR2 SQIVND (reference sequence). The CDR3 runs to 15 residues. The V and J ends lost 4 bases and 0 bases respectively, with 12 bases between them. CDR3 DNA sequence: TGTGCCAGTAGTAGGAGGGGACCGATGAACACTGAAGCTTTCTTT. Amino acid sequence: CASSRRGPMNTEAFF.

The chain uses TRBV27 and TRBJ1-1; 7 bases align to TRBD1. The length of the CDR3 is 15 residues. Per the germline V gene, CDR1 is MNHEY and CDR2 is SMNVEV (reference sequence). V lost 6 bases to trimming and J lost 4 bases; unmatched junction nucleotides: 11. The CDR3 spells CASRERGGGFTEAFF. CDR3 bases: TGTGCCAGCAGGGAGCGCGGAGGGGGCTTCACTGAAGCTTTCTTT.

This clone showed up just once. This rearrangement joins TRBV9 to TRBJ2-1; the match to TRBD2 covers 10 bases. CDR1 is SGDLS and CDR2 is YYNGEE in the germline V gene. V lost 3 bases, J lost 4 bases, and 7 bases stayed unmatched. This CDR3 has 16 residues. The CDR3 spells CASSESSSGGYNEQFF. The CDR3, as DNA: TGTGCCAGCAGCGAATCCTCTAGCGGGGGATACAATGAGCAGTTCTTC. Complete variable domain (other parts from reference TRBV9 and TRBJ2-1): DSGVTQTPKHLITATGQRVTLRCSPRSGDLSVYWYQQSLDQGLQFLIQYYNGEERAKGNILERFSAQQFPDLHSELNLSSLELGDSALYFCASSESSSGGYNEQFFGPGTRLTVL.

J is TRBJ2-7 and V is TRBV6-1, with 9 bases fitting TRBD1. V dropped 6 bases and J dropped 5; count of bases not matched to a gene: 14. Germline V gene sequence: CDR1 MNHNS, CDR2 SASEGT. The CDR3 has 16 residues. The CDR3 sequence is CASSESTGTGSDEQYF. The CDR3 DNA reads TGTGCCAGCAGCGAAAGCACCGGGACAGGGTCGGACGAGCAGTACTTC.

The chain employs TRBV28 and TRBJ2-4, with TRBD2 matching over 13 bases. The CDR3 is 19 amino acids. Losses at the gene ends were 5 bases for V and 5 bases for J; bases not matched to a gene: 15. The germline gives CDR1 MDHEN, CDR2 SYDVKM. CDR3 in DNA: TGTGCCAGCAGTCCCGTCACTAGCGGGAGGGCCTCTGGTGAAAACATTCAGTACTTC. Translated: CASSPVTSGRASGENIQYF.

This chain links TRBV7-2 with TRBJ1-5; 8 nucleotides match TRBD1. The CDR3 covers 17 residues. The germline V gene has CDR1 SGHTA and CDR2 FQGNSA. V was clipped by 4 bases and J by 3 bases; unmatched bases: 11. In nucleotides, the CDR3 is TGTGCCAGCAGCTATGGCCCCGGGACAGGAGCCAATCAGCCCCAGCATTTT. This codes for CASSYGPGTGANQPQHF.

This clone was counted many times. In DNA form, the CDR3 reads TGTGCCAGCAGTGAATCCGAAGGAGGGCAGCCCCAGCATTTT. Its protein is CASSESEGGQPQHF. The rearrangement links TRBV6-5 to TRBJ1-5; D not resolved. Trimming pared 5 bases from V and 7 bases from J, leaving 15 bases between. Germline CDR1 MNHEY, CDR2 SVGAGI. There are 14 residues in the CDR3.

The CDR3 here is CASRPQGRGSTEAFF. The DNA of the CDR3 is TGTGCCAGCAGGCCCCAGGGGAGGGGGTCTACTGAAGCTTTCTTT. J is TRBJ1-1 and V is TRBV2; a weak D match, TRBD1 (6 bases). The CDR3 is made up of 15 amino acids. V was shortened by 6 bases and J by 5 bases, with 19 bases between the two germline ends. Germline V CDR1 and CDR2: SNHLY, FYNNEI.

In its sample, this clone was seen a few times. The CDR3 DNA is TGTGCCAGCAGTTTGACCCCTTCCGGGACTAGCCTCTCTGGGGCCAACGTCCTGACTTTC. It codes for CASSLTPSGTSLSGANVLTF. V gene TRBV7-6 combines with J gene TRBJ2-6; 9 positions agree with TRBD2. Germline V CDR1 and CDR2: SGHVS, FNYEAQ. Trimming took 6 bases from V and 0 from J; bases not matched to a gene: 15. CDR3 length equals 20 residues.

The rearrangement joins TRBV2 to TRBJ2-1, with TRBD1 matching 9 bases. The germline gives CDR1 SNHLY, CDR2 FYNNEI. Trimming at V came to 2 bases and at J to 7 bases, leaving 12 bases not matched to a gene. The CDR3 runs to 17 residues. The CDR3 protein is CASSEFPRTGVENEQFF. The CDR3 DNA sequence: TGTGCCAGCAGTGAATTCCCCCGGACAGGGGTCGAGAATGAGCAGTTCTTC.

This clone was observed a single time. The V call is TRBV6-5, the J call TRBJ2-1; 12 bases fit TRBD2. With V trimmed by 7 bases and J by 8 bases, 6 bases remained unmatched. Germline V gene data show CDR1 as MNHEY and CDR2 as SVGAGI. This CDR3 comprises 14 residues. This CDR3 is CASTKRLAGDEQFF. CDR3 DNA sequence: TGTGCCAGCACCAAACGACTAGCGGGAGATGAGCAGTTCTTC.

The chain uses TRBV28 and TRBJ2-5, with D perhaps given as TRBD1 or TRBD2 (6 bases each). The CDR3 sequence is 14 residues long. V lost 8 bases, J lost 5 bases, and 18 bases lay in between. In germline, CDR1 is MDHEN, CDR2 SYDVKM. CDR3 loop: CASGLIGGRETQYF. The CDR3 nucleotides are TGTGCCAGCGGCCTTATAGGGGGGCGGGAGACCCAGTACTTC.

This clone was observed a few times. The chain combines TRBV6-4 with TRBJ2-6; no firm D call. Per the germline V gene, CDR1 is MRHNA and CDR2 is SNTAGT. CDR3 length: 17 amino acids. V gave up 0 bases and J gave up 2 bases, with 11 bases separating them. CDR3 coding DNA: TGTGCCAGCAGTGACTCGAGTGTTTCTCCTGGGGCCAACGTCCTGACTTTC. It yields the protein CASSDSSVSPGANVLTF.

Only one count was recorded for this clone. The chain joins TRBV4-1 to TRBJ2-2, with 9 bases that match TRBD1. Looked up from germline, CDR1 is MGHRA and CDR2 is YSYEKL. Trimming cost V 4 bases and J 6 bases; bases outside gene matches: 0. CDR3 length: 13 residues. CDR3 protein: CASSRQGAGELFF. The DNA for the CDR3 is TGCGCCAGCAGCCGACAGGGGGCCGGGGAGCTGTTTTTT.

This clone was counted between two and nine times. The chain joins TRBV9 to TRBJ1-1; tentatively, D is TRBD1 (5 bases). Germline V gene data show CDR1 as SGDLS and CDR2 as YYNGEE. The CDR3 sequence is 14 residues long. The V and J ends lost 0 bases and 7 bases respectively, with 13 bases between them. CDR3 region: CASSVAWGTGEAFF. DNA for the CDR3: TGTGCCAGCAGCGTAGCTTGGGGTACAGGTGAAGCTTTCTTT.

J is TRBJ1-1 and V is TRBV11-1, with D perhaps TRBD1 (5 bases). With 5 bases removed from V and 0 bases from J, the gap between germline ends came to 13 bases. Germline CDR1 is SGHAT and CDR2 is FQDESV (reference sequence). There are 15 residues in the CDR3. CDR3 nucleotide sequence: TGTGCCAGCAGCCTGAACAGGCTCATGAACACTGAAGCTTTCTTT. It is translated as CASSLNRLMNTEAFF.

This chain uses TRBV7-7 with TRBJ1-5; D gene uncertain. The CDR3 loop spans 13 amino acids. Germline V CDR1 and CDR2: SSHAT, FNYEAQ (reference sequence). V was pared by 1 base and J by 6 bases, with 7 bases between. The CDR3 reads CASSLVGTQPQHF. The CDR3 DNA follows: TGTGCCAGCAGCTTAGTGGGTACTCAGCCCCAGCATTTT.